The T cell receptor (beta chain) under discussion was sequenced for a study of metastatic and nonmetastatic thyroid tumors. Across the whole study: Malignant thyroid and benign thyroid patients provided blood and tumor or nodule tissue whose repertoires were compared. Broader study findings: It was reported that TCR beta diversity was significantly higher in malignant thyroid tumors than benign nodules, in blood and tumor.

Patients underwent thyroid surgery, and none had received any treatment before it. V gave up 5 bases and J gave up 4 bases, with 11 bases separating them. The CDR3 runs to 13 residues. Germline loops: CDR1 MDHEN, CDR2 SYDVKM. Methods used by the authors: Differences in CDR3 between clinicopathological groups were drawn on to build a classifier intended to discriminate distant-metastatic papillary thyroid cancer patients. With MiXCR, TCRdb reprocessed the PCR reads. It is TCRdb's table, rather than the study itself, that gives the V and J calls and clone size. The sample lists over 55,000 clones; roughly 30% were seen once. Concerning this clone itself: Its matching antigen is unknown.

The sequenced sample consisted of blood. This TCR came from a female donor with papillary thyroid cancer or a benign thyroid nodule (not recorded which). Some clones in this sample may be carry-over from other donors' samples. The chain joins TRBV28 to TRBJ1-2; D uncertain. The chain's CDR3 is CASSAVLPYGYTF. Here the CDR3 DNA reads TGTGCCAGCAGTGCAGTCCTTCCCTATGGCTACACCTTC.